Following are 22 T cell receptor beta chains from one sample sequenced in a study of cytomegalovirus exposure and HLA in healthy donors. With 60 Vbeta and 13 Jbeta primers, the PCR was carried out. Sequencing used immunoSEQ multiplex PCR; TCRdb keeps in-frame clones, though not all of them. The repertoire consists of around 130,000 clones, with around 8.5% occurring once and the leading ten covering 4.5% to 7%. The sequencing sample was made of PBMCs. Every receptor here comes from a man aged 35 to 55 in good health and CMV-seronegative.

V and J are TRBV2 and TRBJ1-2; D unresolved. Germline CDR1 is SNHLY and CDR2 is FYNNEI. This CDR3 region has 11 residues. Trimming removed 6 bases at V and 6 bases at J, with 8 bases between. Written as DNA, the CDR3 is TGTGCCAGCAGGTCCTTTGATGGCTACACCTTC. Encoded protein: CASRSFDGYTF.

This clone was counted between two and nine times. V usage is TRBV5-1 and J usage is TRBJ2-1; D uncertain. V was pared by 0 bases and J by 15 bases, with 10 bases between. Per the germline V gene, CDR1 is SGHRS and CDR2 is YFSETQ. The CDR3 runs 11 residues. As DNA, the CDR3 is TGCGCCAGCAGCTTGGATATGGTAGTGTTCTTC. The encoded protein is CASSLDMVVFF.

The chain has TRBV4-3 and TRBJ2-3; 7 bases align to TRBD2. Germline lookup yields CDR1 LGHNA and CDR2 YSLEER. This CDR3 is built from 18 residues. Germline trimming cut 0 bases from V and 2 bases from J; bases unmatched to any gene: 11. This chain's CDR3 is CASSQDLLGGGNTDTQYF. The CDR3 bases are TGCGCCAGCAGCCAAGACCTCCTGGGGGGGGGTAACACAGATACGCAGTATTTT.

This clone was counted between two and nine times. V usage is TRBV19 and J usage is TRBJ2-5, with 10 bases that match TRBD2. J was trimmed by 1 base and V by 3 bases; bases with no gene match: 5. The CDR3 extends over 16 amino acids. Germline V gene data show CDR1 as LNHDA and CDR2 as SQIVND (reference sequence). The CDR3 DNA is TGTGCCAGTAGTATTCGGTCTAGCGGGGGCCAAGAGACCCAGTACTTC. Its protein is CASSIRSSGGQETQYF.

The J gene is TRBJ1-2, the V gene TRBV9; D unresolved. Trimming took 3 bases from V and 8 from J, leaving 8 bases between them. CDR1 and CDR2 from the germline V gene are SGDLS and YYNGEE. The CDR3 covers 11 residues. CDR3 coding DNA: TGTGCCAGCAGCGCCACGAGGGGCTACACCTTC. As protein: CASSATRGYTF.

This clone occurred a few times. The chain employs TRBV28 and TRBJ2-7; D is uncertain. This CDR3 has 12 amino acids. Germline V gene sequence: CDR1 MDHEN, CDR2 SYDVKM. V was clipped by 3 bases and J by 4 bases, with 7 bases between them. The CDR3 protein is CASSFRRYEQYF. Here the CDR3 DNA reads TGTGCCAGCAGTTTTCGTCGTTACGAGCAGTACTTC. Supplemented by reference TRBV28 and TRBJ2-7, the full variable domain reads DVKVTQSSRYLVKRTGEKVFLECVQDMDHENMFWYRQDPGLGLRLIYFSYDVKMKEKGDIPEGYSVSREKKERFSLILESASTNQTSMYLCASSFRRYEQYFGPGTRLTVT.

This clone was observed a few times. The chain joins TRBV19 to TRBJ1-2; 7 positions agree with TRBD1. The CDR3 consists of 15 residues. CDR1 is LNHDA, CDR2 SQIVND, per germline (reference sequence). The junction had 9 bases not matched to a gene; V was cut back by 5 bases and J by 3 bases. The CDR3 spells CASSSGQAKYYGYTF. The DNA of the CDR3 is TGTGCCAGTAGTTCTGGACAGGCTAAGTACTATGGCTACACCTTC.

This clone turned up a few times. As DNA, the CDR3 is TGTGCCAGCAGCACTAGCGAGCAGTCAGATACGCAGTATTTT. This sequence encodes CASSTSEQSDTQYF. V and J are TRBV13 and TRBJ2-3, with 7 bases lining up with TRBD2. CDR1 and CDR2 (germline): PRHDT, FYEKMQ (reference sequence). Trimming took 5 bases from V and 4 from J; bases not matched to a gene: 6. The length of the CDR3 is 14 residues.

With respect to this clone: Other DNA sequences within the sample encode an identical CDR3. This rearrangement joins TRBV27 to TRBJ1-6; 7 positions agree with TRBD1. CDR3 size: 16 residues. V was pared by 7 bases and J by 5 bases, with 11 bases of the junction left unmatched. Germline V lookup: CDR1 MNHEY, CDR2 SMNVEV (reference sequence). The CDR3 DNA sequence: TGTGCCAGCACCTCCGGCTTGGGACAGCATAATTCACCCCTCCACTTT. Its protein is CASTSGLGQHNSPLHF.

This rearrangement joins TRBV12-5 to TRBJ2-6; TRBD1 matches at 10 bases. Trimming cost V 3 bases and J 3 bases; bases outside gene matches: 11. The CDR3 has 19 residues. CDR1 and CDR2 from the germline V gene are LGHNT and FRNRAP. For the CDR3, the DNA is TGTGCTAGTGGTTTCTCCCCACGACAGGGGGCGCTTGGGGCCAACGTCCTGACTTTC. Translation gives CASGFSPRQGALGANVLTF.

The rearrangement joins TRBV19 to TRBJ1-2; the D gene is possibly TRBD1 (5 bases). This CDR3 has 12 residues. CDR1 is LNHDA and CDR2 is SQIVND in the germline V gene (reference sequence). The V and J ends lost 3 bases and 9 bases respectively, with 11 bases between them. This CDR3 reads CASSIDRGSYTF. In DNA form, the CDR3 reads TGTGCCAGTAGTATTGATCGGGGGAGCTACACCTTC.

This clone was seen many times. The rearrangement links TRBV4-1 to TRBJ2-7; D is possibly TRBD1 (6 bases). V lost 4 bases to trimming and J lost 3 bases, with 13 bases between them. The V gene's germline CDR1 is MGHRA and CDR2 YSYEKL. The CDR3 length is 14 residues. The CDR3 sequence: CASSLEGDHYEQYF. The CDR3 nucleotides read TGCGCCAGCAGCCTTGAGGGGGACCACTACGAGCAGTACTTC.

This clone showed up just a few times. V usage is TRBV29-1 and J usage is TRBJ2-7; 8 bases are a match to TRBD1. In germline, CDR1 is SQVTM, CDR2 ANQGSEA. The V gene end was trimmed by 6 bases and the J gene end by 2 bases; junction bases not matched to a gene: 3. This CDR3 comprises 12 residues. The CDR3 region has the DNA TGCAGCGTCTTGACAGGGGCCTACGAGCAGTACTTC. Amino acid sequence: CSVLTGAYEQYF.

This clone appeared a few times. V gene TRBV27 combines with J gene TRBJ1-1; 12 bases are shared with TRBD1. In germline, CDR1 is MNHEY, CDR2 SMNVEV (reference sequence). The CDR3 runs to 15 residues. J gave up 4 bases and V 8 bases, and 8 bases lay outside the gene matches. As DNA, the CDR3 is TGTGCCAGCTGGGACAGGGGGCTTTCGGGCACTGAAGCTTTCTTT. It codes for CASWDRGLSGTEAFF.

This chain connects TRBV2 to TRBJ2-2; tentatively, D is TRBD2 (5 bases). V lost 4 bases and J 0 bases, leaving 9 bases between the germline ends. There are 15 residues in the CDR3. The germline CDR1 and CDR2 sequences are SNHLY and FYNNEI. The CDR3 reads CASSGLATNTGELFF. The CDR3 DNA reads TGTGCCAGCAGTGGCCTAGCAACGAACACCGGGGAGCTGTTTTTT.

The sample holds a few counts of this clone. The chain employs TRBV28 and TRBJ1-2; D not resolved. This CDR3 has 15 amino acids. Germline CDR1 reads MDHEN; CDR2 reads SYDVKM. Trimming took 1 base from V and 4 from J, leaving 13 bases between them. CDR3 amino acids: CASSLSIGISYGYTF. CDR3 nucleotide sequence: TGTGCCAGCAGTTTATCTATCGGGATAAGCTATGGCTACACCTTC.

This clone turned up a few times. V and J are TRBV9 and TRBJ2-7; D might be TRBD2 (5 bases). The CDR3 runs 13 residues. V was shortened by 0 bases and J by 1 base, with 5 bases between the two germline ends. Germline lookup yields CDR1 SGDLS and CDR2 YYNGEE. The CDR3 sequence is CASSVGGSYEQYF. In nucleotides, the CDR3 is TGTGCCAGCAGCGTAGGAGGGTCCTACGAGCAGTACTTC. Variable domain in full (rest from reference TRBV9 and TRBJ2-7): DSGVTQTPKHLITATGQRVTLRCSPRSGDLSVYWYQQSLDQGLQFLIQYYNGEERAKGNILERFSAQQFPDLHSELNLSSLELGDSALYFCASSVGGSYEQYFGPGTRLTVT.

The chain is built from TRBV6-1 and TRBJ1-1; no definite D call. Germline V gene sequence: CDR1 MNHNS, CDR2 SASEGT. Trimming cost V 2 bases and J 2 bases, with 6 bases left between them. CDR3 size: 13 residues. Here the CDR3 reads CASSERDNTEAFF. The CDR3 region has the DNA TGTGCCAGCAGTGAAAGAGATAACACTGAAGCTTTCTTT.

The CDR3: CATSSREGSGAEAFF. DNA for the CDR3: TGTGCCACCAGCAGCAGAGAGGGAAGTGGGGCTGAAGCTTTCTTT. The chain carries TRBV15 and TRBJ1-1; D not resolved. Germline V gives CDR1 LNHNV, CDR2 YYDKDF (reference sequence). The CDR3 is made up of 15 amino acids. Trimming took off 3 bases at V and 6 bases at J, with 17 bases between the two ends.

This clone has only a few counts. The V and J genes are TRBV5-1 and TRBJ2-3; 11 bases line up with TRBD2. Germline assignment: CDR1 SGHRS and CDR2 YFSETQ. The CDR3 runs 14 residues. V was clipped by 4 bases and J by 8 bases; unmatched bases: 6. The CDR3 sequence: CASSPGTSGGTQYF. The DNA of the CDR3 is TGCGCCAGCAGCCCCGGGACTAGCGGAGGTACGCAGTATTTT.

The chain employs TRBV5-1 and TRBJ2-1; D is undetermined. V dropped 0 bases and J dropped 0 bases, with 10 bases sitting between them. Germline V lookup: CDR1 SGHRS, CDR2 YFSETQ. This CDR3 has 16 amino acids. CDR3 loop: CASSLDGHSSYNEQFF. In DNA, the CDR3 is TGCGCCAGCAGCTTGGACGGCCACAGCTCCTACAATGAGCAGTTCTTC.

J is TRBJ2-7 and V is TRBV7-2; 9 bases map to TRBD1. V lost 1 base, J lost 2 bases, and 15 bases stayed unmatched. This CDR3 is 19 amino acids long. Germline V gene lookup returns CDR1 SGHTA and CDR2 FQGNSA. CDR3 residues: CASSLGFKGQGHLAYEQYF. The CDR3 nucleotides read TGTGCCAGCAGCTTAGGATTTAAGGGACAGGGACATTTGGCCTACGAGCAGTACTTC. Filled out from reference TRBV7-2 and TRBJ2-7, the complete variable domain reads GAGVSQSPSNKVTEKGKDVELRCDPISGHTALYWYRQSLGQGLEFLIYFQGNSAPDKSGLPSDRFSAERTGGSVSTLTIQRTQQEDSAVYLCASSLGFKGQGHLAYEQYFGPGTRLTVT.